Below, 12 T cell receptor beta chains from the same sample are listed, as sequenced in a study of shared clonotypes between healthy human individuals (dated by TCRdb to 2019 to 2021). Libraries were built with the immunoSEQ multiplex PCR assay. TCRdb retrieved this table from immuneACCESS and kept in-frame rearrangements only. Not all clones are present; in checked studies, unresolved V genes account for under half, and no reason is known for the remainder. This sample holds roughly 2,300,000 clones; 85% to 95% were observed only once. The leading ten clones occupy about 0.41% of the sample. The sequenced sample was naive CD4+ T cells from PBMCs. The cell subset or site tag for this specimen amounts to: CD45RA+ positively selected. These receptors originate from a man younger than 35 in good health. Some clones in this sample may be carry-over from other donors' samples.

The chain employs TRBV29-1 and TRBJ2-3; the D gene could be TRBD1 or TRBD2 (5 bases each). The germline V and J ends were trimmed by 7 bases and 5 bases, with 16 bases remaining between them. CDR1 SQVTM and CDR2 ANQGSEA come from the germline V gene. The length of the CDR3 is 13 residues. CDR3 residues: CSAPTPGLDTQYF. The CDR3 bases are TGCAGCGCCCCCACCCCGGGGCTAGATACGCAGTATTTT.

The chain employs TRBV5-1 and TRBJ1-6, with D possibly matching TRBD1 (6 bases). With 6 bases removed from V and 7 bases from J, the gap between germline ends came to 17 bases. In germline, CDR1 is SGHRS, CDR2 YFSETQ. The CDR3 spans 15 residues. CDR3 in DNA: TGCGCCAGCAACCCCGGGGACAATAAAAATTCACCCCTCCACTTT. The encoded protein is CASNPGDNKNSPLHF.

The genes are TRBV28 and TRBJ2-1, with 9 bases lining up with TRBD1. Germline loops: CDR1 MDHEN, CDR2 SYDVKM. The J segment lost 9 bases and the V segment lost 4 bases, leaving 13 bases of the junction unmatched. The CDR3 is 16 residues long. CDR3 DNA: TGTGCCAGCAGTTCCCTTGGGGGACAGGGCTATAGTGAGCAGTTCTTC. Amino acid sequence: CASSSLGGQGYSEQFF.

The chain joins TRBV28 to TRBJ1-1, with 7 bases lining up with TRBD1. CDR3 length equals 14 residues. The trim removed 4 bases at V and 4 bases at J, leaving 6 bases unmatched. Germline V gene lookup returns CDR1 MDHEN and CDR2 SYDVKM. The CDR3 protein is CASSSTGRSTEAFF. CDR3 bases: TGTGCCAGCAGTTCGACAGGGAGGAGCACTGAAGCTTTCTTT.

This rearrangement joins TRBV5-1 to TRBJ2-5; D might be TRBD1 or TRBD2, each matching 5 bases. This CDR3 contains 12 residues. V dropped 3 bases and J dropped 11 bases, with 14 bases sitting between them. Per the germline V gene, CDR1 is SGHRS and CDR2 is YFSETQ. The CDR3 here is CASSSDGGNQYF. CDR3 DNA: TGCGCCAGCAGCTCCGATGGGGGTAATCAGTACTTC.

The chain has TRBV18 and TRBJ1-1; D gene unclear. The CDR3 extends over 13 amino acids. Germline V CDR1 and CDR2: KGHSH, LQKENI. Trimming stripped 3 bases from V and 6 bases from J, with 11 bases between. CDR3: CASSPNLDPEAFF. The CDR3 DNA is TGTGCCAGCTCACCTAACCTCGACCCTGAAGCTTTCTTT. The full variable domain, with the rest looked up from reference TRBV18 and TRBJ1-1, is NAGVMQNPRHLVRRRGQEARLRCSPMKGHSHVYWYRQLPEEGLKFMVYLQKENIIDESGMPKERFSAEFPKEGPSILRIQQVVRGDSAAYFCASSPNLDPEAFFGQGTRLTVV.

The gene calls are TRBV18 and TRBJ2-4, with D tentatively TRBD2 (7 bases). The CDR3 runs to 15 residues. From germline, CDR1 is KGHSH and CDR2 LQKENI. The V and J ends lost 3 bases and 6 bases respectively, with 15 bases between them. The CDR3: CASSPATAGANIQYF. The CDR3 nucleotides read TGTGCCAGCTCACCCGCGACCGCGGGGGCAAACATTCAGTACTTC.

CDR3 protein: CASSKRGKGALGTEAFF. The CDR3 DNA is TGTGCCAGCAGCAAACGTGGCAAGGGGGCGCTGGGCACTGAAGCTTTCTTT. The chain combines TRBV21-1 with TRBJ1-1; the D call TRBD1 from the table was never checked on the DNA. TRBV21-1 is designated a pseudogene. The CDR3 extends over 17 amino acids.

On this clone itself: One end of the junction does not line up with germline, which may come from a read error. Written as DNA, the CDR3 is TGTGCCAGCACTGAACAGGGACTGTGGAGCAATCAGCCCCAGCATTTT. Protein product: CASTEQGLWSNQPQHF. The rearrangement joins TRBV6-1 to TRBJ1-5, with D maybe TRBD1 (6 bases). Germline-derived CDR1 and CDR2 are MNHNS and SASEGT. The CDR3 is 16 amino acids.

This clone has a handful of counts. The chain recombines TRBV5-4 with TRBJ1-4, with TRBD1 matching over 7 bases. V shed 2 bases and J 6 bases; nucleotides not matched to a gene: 7. The CDR3 contains 15 residues. CDR1 SGHNT and CDR2 YYREEE come from the germline V gene (reference sequence). CDR3 DNA: TGTGCCAGCAGCTTAAGGGGGCGCGGGGATGAAAAACTGTTTTTT. Translated: CASSLRGRGDEKLFF.

V usage is TRBV6-1 and J usage is TRBJ2-7; tentatively, D is TRBD1 (5 bases). The CDR3 runs 14 residues. V lost 1 base and J 4 bases, leaving 11 bases between the germline ends. Looked up from germline, CDR1 is MNHNS and CDR2 is SASEGT. The CDR3 loop reads CASSEGPRGYEQYF. The CDR3 nucleotides read TGTGCCAGCAGTGAAGGGCCTAGGGGTTACGAGCAGTACTTC.

This chain links TRBV7-8 with TRBJ2-5; D unclear. This CDR3 is 11 amino acids long. Germline CDR1 is SGHVS and CDR2 is FQNEAQ. Between the trimmed V and J ends, which lost 6 bases and 0 bases, there was a span of 2 bases. This CDR3 is CASRYQETQYF. In DNA, the CDR3 is TGTGCCAGCAGGTACCAAGAGACCCAGTACTTC.